Shown below are 32 T cell receptor beta chains from a single sample sequenced in a study of blood T cell repertoires in COVID-19. Method: immunoSEQ multiplex PCR; TCRdb's copy keeps in-frame clones and lacks some. The data show tens of thousands of clones, approximately 80% seen once. The material sequenced was peripheral blood. Every receptor here comes from a human donor in a cohort sampled during active COVID-19.

This clone was counted between two and nine times. V usage is TRBV2 and J usage is TRBJ1-2, with D possibly matching TRBD1 (6 bases). The V and J ends lost 4 bases and 0 bases respectively, with 18 bases between them. This CDR3 region has 17 residues. CDR1 is SNHLY and CDR2 is FYNNEI in the germline V gene. CDR3 residues: CASSGRGRYGSNYGYTF. The DNA for the CDR3 is TGTGCCAGCAGTGGAAGGGGGAGATACGGGTCTAACTATGGCTACACCTTC.

The chain combines TRBV18 with TRBJ2-1, with D unresolved. Deletions cut 3 bases from V and 8 bases from J, with 11 bases between. The CDR3 length is 13 residues. Germline V gene data show CDR1 as KGHSH and CDR2 as LQKENI. The CDR3 protein is CASSPPGVDEQFF. The DNA of the CDR3 is TGTGCCAGCTCACCCCCCGGAGTGGATGAGCAGTTCTTC.

The chain links TRBV9 to TRBJ1-2; a weak D match, TRBD1 (5 bases). This CDR3 is 14 amino acids long. From germline, CDR1 is SGDLS and CDR2 YYNGEE. Trimming removed 2 bases from V and 6 bases from J, with 14 bases in between. The CDR3 region is CASSVHAGRDGYTF. Written as DNA, the CDR3 is TGTGCCAGCAGCGTCCACGCGGGGCGGGATGGCTACACCTTC.

The chain uses TRBV2 and TRBJ2-2; D is undetermined. Looked up from germline, CDR1 is SNHLY and CDR2 is FYNNEI. V gave up 5 bases and J gave up 4 bases, with 14 bases separating them. The CDR3 totals 15 residues. CDR3 loop: CASSSTGSSTGELFF. CDR3 coding DNA: TGTGCCAGCAGTAGCACCGGGTCGTCCACCGGGGAGCTGTTTTTT.

The chain combines TRBV5-1 with TRBJ2-5; D call uncertain. CDR1 and CDR2 from the germline V gene are SGHRS and YFSETQ. The CDR3 loop spans 11 amino acids. V was shortened by 4 bases and J by 2 bases, with 3 bases between the two germline ends. The CDR3 coding sequence is TGCGCCAGCAGCGTACAAGAGACCCAGTACTTC. Translating gives CASSVQETQYF.

This CDR3 reads CASSLGGGIRETQYF. CDR3 DNA: TGTGCCAGCAGCTTAGGGGGGGGGATCAGGGAGACCCAGTACTTC. The chain couples TRBV7-8 to TRBJ2-5; 7 nucleotides match TRBD2. The V and J ends lost 1 base and 5 bases, in that order; junction bases with no gene match: 7. The CDR3 is 15 amino acids. Germline CDR1 SGHVS, CDR2 FQNEAQ.

CDR3 loop: CASSYYPGGETQYF. The CDR3 region has the DNA TGTGCCAGCAGTTACTATCCTGGGGGGGAGACCCAGTACTTC. The V gene is TRBV6-5, the J gene TRBJ2-5, with a possible D match to TRBD2 (6 bases). Trimming stripped 1 base from V and 5 bases from J, with 11 bases between. Germline V gives CDR1 MNHEY, CDR2 SVGAGI. The CDR3 spans 14 residues.

The CDR3 DNA reads as TGCGCCAGCGCCCGGAGTCCGTCCAACAATGAGCAGTTCTTC. As protein: CASARSPSNNEQFF. The chain links TRBV4-1 to TRBJ2-1; D ambiguous. Germline V lookup: CDR1 MGHRA, CDR2 YSYEKL. Trimming pared 8 bases from V and 5 bases from J, leaving 16 bases between. This CDR3 is 14 amino acids long.

CDR3 sequence (DNA): TGCAGCGTACAGGGGAGAAATTCACCCCTCCACTTT. Residues: CSVQGRNSPLHF. The chain employs TRBV29-1 and TRBJ1-6; 7 nucleotides align to TRBD1. Germline V lookup: CDR1 SQVTM, CDR2 ANQGSEA. The CDR3 contains 12 residues. V gave up 6 bases and J gave up 7 bases; unmatched junction bases: 3.

The chain employs TRBV5-1 and TRBJ1-2; no clear D. This CDR3 spans 15 amino acids. CDR1 is SGHRS, CDR2 YFSETQ, per germline. The V and J ends lost 0 bases and 8 bases respectively, with 17 bases between them. The CDR3 nucleotides read TGCGCCAGCAGCTTGGAGGACTCCGGACTGGGGGGCTACACCTTC. This translates into CASSLEDSGLGGYTF.

This sequence joins TRBV4-2 and TRBJ2-1, with 10 bases identical to TRBD2. This CDR3 contains 15 residues. From germline, CDR1 is LGHNA and CDR2 YNFKEQ. Trimming took 4 bases from V and 4 from J; bases not matched to a gene: 4. CDR3 amino acids: CASSRGLAEYNEQFF. The CDR3 bases are TGTGCCAGCAGCCGCGGACTAGCGGAATACAATGAGCAGTTCTTC.

This chain joins TRBV5-1 and TRBJ1-2; 8 bases align to TRBD1. The J segment lost 7 bases and the V segment lost 4 bases, leaving 6 bases of the junction unmatched. There are 13 residues in the CDR3. Germline V CDR1 and CDR2: SGHRS, YFSETQ. The CDR3 bases are TGCGCCAGCAGCATTGGGACAGGAGTTGGCTACACCTTC. Its protein product is CASSIGTGVGYTF.

This clone was seen just once. The chain has TRBV5-1 and TRBJ2-7; D call uncertain. Trimming removed 0 bases from V and 6 bases from J, with 7 bases in between. Germline CDR1 is SGHRS and CDR2 is YFSETQ. This CDR3 comprises 12 residues. This CDR3 is CASSLASGEQYF. CDR3 coding DNA: TGCGCCAGCAGCTTGGCGTCAGGCGAGCAGTACTTC.

There are many counts of this clone. This CDR3 is CAWTSQGTYEQYF. CDR3 nucleotide sequence: TGTGCCTGGACGTCACAGGGGACCTACGAGCAGTACTTC. The chain is built from TRBV30 and TRBJ2-7; TRBD1 matches at 7 bases. The CDR3 is 13 residues long. V lost 4 bases, J lost 2 bases, and 5 bases stayed unmatched. Germline V gives CDR1 GTSNPN, CDR2 SVGIG (reference sequence).

J is TRBJ1-6 and V is TRBV6-1; D not resolved. Germline assignment: CDR1 MNHNS and CDR2 SASEGT. This CDR3 comprises 15 residues. Trimming took off 2 bases at V and 8 bases at J, with 13 bases between the two ends. This CDR3 is CASSELWERDSPLHF. CDR3 nucleotide sequence: TGTGCCAGCAGTGAACTCTGGGAGAGGGATTCACCCCTCCACTTT.

The chain employs TRBV19 and TRBJ2-1, with TRBD2 identical over 10 bases. The germline V gene encodes CDR1 LNHDA and CDR2 SQIVND (reference sequence). The ends lost 0 bases at V and 6 bases at J; junction bases unmatched: 5. This CDR3 spans 16 amino acids. CDR3 sequence reads: CASSIDRAGGPNEQFF. CDR3 in DNA: TGTGCCAGTAGTATAGATCGAGCGGGAGGGCCCAATGAGCAGTTCTTC.

This chain connects TRBV7-8 to TRBJ2-6, with D tentatively TRBD1 (5 bases). Per germline, CDR1 SGHVS and CDR2 FQNEAQ. The CDR3 covers 12 residues. V lost 5 bases to trimming and J lost 13 bases, with 12 bases between them. CDR3 sequence reads: CASSPGGAVLTF. In DNA form, the CDR3 reads TGTGCCAGCAGCCCCGGTGGGGCGGTCCTGACTTTC.

The V gene is TRBV6-5, the J gene TRBJ2-1, with a possible D match to TRBD1 (6 bases). The CDR3 sequence is 14 residues long. The V end was cut by 2 bases, the J end by 4 bases, with 9 bases between. Germline V lookup: CDR1 MNHEY, CDR2 SVGAGI. The CDR3 sequence: CASSYLTGYNEQFF. Here the CDR3 DNA reads TGTGCCAGCAGTTACCTAACAGGGTACAATGAGCAGTTCTTC.

The rearrangement joins TRBV27 to TRBJ2-3, with a tentative D call TRBD2 (5 bases). V was shortened by 3 bases and J by 0 bases, with 10 bases between the two germline ends. Looked up from germline, CDR1 is MNHEY and CDR2 is SMNVEV (reference sequence). The CDR3 has 15 amino acids. CDR3 region: CASSFKGVSTDTQYF. CDR3 nucleotide sequence: TGTGCCAGCAGTTTTAAGGGAGTTAGCACAGATACGCAGTATTTT.

V and J are TRBV2 and TRBJ2-1, with TRBD2 matching over 8 bases. The trim removed 5 bases at V and 8 bases at J, leaving 11 bases unmatched. The CDR3 runs to 15 residues. Germline loops: CDR1 SNHLY, CDR2 FYNNEI. The CDR3 protein is CASSQLAVPGDEQFF. The DNA for the CDR3 is TGTGCCAGCAGTCAACTAGCGGTCCCTGGGGATGAGCAGTTCTTC.

The V call is TRBV5-1, the J call TRBJ2-2, with D possibly being TRBD2 (6 bases). Trimming removed 2 bases at V and 7 bases at J, with 12 bases between. From germline, CDR1 is SGHRS and CDR2 YFSETQ. The CDR3 sequence is 14 residues long. CDR3 nucleotide sequence: TGCGCCAGCAGCTTAGGGGAGGCGGACGGGGAGCTGTTTTTT. It is translated as CASSLGEADGELFF. Drawing the rest from reference TRBV5-1 and TRBJ2-2, the complete variable domain is KAGVTQTPRYLIKTRGQQVTLSCSPISGHRSVSWYQQTPGQGLQFLFEYFSETQRNKGNFPGRFSGRQFSNSRSEMNVSTLELGDSALYLCASSLGEADGELFFGEGSRLTVL.

The chain links TRBV5-1 to TRBJ2-7, with no clear D. Germline V CDR1 and CDR2: SGHRS, YFSETQ. V lost 1 base to trimming and J lost 0 bases, with 5 bases between them. The CDR3 consists of 13 residues. CDR3 coding DNA: TGCGCCAGCAGCTTGACTTTCTCCTACGAGCAGTACTTC. Residues: CASSLTFSYEQYF.

This clone was seen a handful of times. The J gene is TRBJ2-1, the V gene TRBV6-5; a possible D gene is TRBD1 (6 bases). The V gene's germline CDR1 is MNHEY and CDR2 SVGAGI. This CDR3 has 14 residues. The V end lost 10 bases, the J end lost 1 base, and 14 bases lay between the germline ends. The CDR3 DNA reads as TGTGCCACCAGAAGGACAGAGTCCTACAATGAGCAGTTCTTC. It is translated as CATRRTESYNEQFF.

In this sample, this clone turned up once. This chain joins TRBV13 and TRBJ1-2, with D possibly being TRBD1 (5 bases). Trimming took off 5 bases at V and 4 bases at J, with 20 bases between the two ends. Germline V gives CDR1 PRHDT, CDR2 FYEKMQ (reference sequence). The CDR3 loop spans 16 amino acids. This chain's CDR3 is CASSPRGGADLYGYTF. CDR3 nucleotides: TGTGCCAGCAGCCCCCGGGGAGGGGCGGACCTCTATGGCTACACCTTC.

This clone came up once. This chain connects TRBV3-1 (or the pseudogene TRBV3-2) to TRBJ2-3; TRBD1 matches at 8 bases. The length of the CDR3 is 14 residues. Germline trimming cut 4 bases from V and 5 bases from J; bases unmatched to any gene: 5. Germline CDR1 is LGHDT and CDR2 is YNNKEL (reference sequence). The CDR3 here is CASSLHGQGDTQYF. In DNA, the CDR3 is TGTGCCAGCAGCCTTCATGGACAGGGAGATACGCAGTATTTT.

This chain uses TRBV11-2 with TRBJ2-1; possible D gene TRBD2, 5 bases. V lost 6 bases to trimming and J lost 3 bases, with 12 bases between them. Germline V gene data show CDR1 as SGHAT and CDR2 as FQNNGV. This CDR3 contains 14 residues. The DNA of the CDR3 is TGTGCCAGCAGTCTAGCAGCCAGCTACAATGAGCAGTTCTTC. Protein: CASSLAASYNEQFF. Drawing the rest from reference TRBV11-2 and TRBJ2-1, the complete variable domain is EAGVAQSPRYKIIEKRQSVAFWCNPISGHATLYWYQQILGQGPKLLIQFQNNGVVDDSQLPKDRFSAERLKGVDSTLKIQPAKLEDSAVYLCASSLAASYNEQFFGPGTRLTVL.

This rearrangement joins TRBV5-5 to TRBJ2-1; TRBD2 matches at 12 bases. This CDR3 spans 14 amino acids. V trimming: 2 bases; J trimming: 8 bases; junction bases outside the gene matches: 2. The germline gives CDR1 SGHKS, CDR2 YYEKEE (reference sequence). The CDR3 bases are TGTGCCAGCAGCTTACTAGCGGGAGGTGATGAGCAGTTCTTC. Translation gives CASSLLAGGDEQFF.

The chain has TRBV9 and TRBJ1-3; no reliable D call. The CDR3 is 18 residues long. Germline CDR1 reads SGDLS; CDR2 reads YYNGEE. V dropped 4 bases and J dropped 3 bases, with 23 bases sitting between them. The CDR3 is CASSPAARQLNSGNTIYF. The DNA for the CDR3 is TGTGCCAGCAGCCCCGCGGCACGGCAGCTCAATAGTGGAAACACCATATATTTT.

J is TRBJ2-3 and V is TRBV5-1, with 16 bases matching TRBD2. CDR1 and CDR2 from the germline V gene are SGHRS and YFSETQ. There are 16 residues in the CDR3. V trimming: 4 bases; J trimming: 6 bases; junction bases outside the gene matches: 5. The CDR3 loop reads CASSPPGLAGGDTQYF. The CDR3 region has the DNA TGCGCCAGCAGCCCTCCGGGACTAGCGGGAGGGGATACGCAGTATTTT.

The V and J genes are TRBV5-1 and TRBJ2-2, with TRBD1 as a possible D gene (6 bases). Germline values: CDR1 SGHRS, CDR2 YFSETQ. The V and J ends lost 4 bases and 2 bases respectively, with 12 bases between them. The CDR3 is 15 residues long. In DNA form, the CDR3 reads TGCGCCAGCAGCCTCGGGACACCTAACACCGGGGAGCTGTTTTTT. Translation gives CASSLGTPNTGELFF.

J is TRBJ1-2 and V is TRBV9; TRBD1 agrees at 8 bases. CDR1 is SGDLS, CDR2 YYNGEE, per germline. The CDR3 length is 17 residues. Trimming removed 4 bases from V and 4 bases from J; junction bases left unmatched: 15. CDR3 in DNA: TGTGCCAGCAGCCCGCAGAGAAGTGGACAGGGCGGCTATGGCTACACCTTC. This translates into CASSPQRSGQGGYGYTF.

The chain couples TRBV2 to TRBJ1-4; unclear D gene. The V end was cut by 4 bases, the J end by 8 bases, with 5 bases between. Germline V gene sequence: CDR1 SNHLY, CDR2 FYNNEI. CDR3 length: 11 amino acids. The CDR3 sequence: CASSVEEKLFF. The CDR3 coding sequence is TGTGCCAGCAGTGTAGAGGAAAAACTGTTTTTT.